Listed below are T cell receptor beta chains from one sample, sequenced in a study of T cell repertoires in cytomegalovirus infection. TCRdb called the reads again in MiXCR, with one record for every CDR3 protein. Of about 310,000 distinct CDR3 sequences in the sample, more than 20% are singletons; the top ten hold 13%. No cognate antigen is known for these TCRs. Sequenced material: cultured PBMCs, taken from culture after CMV antigen stimulation. The receptors derive from a human donor in good health (CMV status not recorded). Some clones in this sample may be carry-over from other donors' samples. CDR3s include the opening cysteine and the closing phenylalanine or tryptophan. D genes are given only for firm matches. Rows may omit the clone size; those that give it use once, few, many or a size class.

j_gene | d_gene | abundance | v_gene | CDR3aa | CDR3nt
TRBJ2-1 | . | few | TRBV7-9 | CASSRADRYNEQFF | TGTGCCAGCAGCCGAGCGGATCGGTACAATGAGCAGTTCTTC
TRBJ2-5 | TRBD2 | many | TRBV11-2 | CASSAPSGETQYF | TGTGCCAGCAGCGCCCCTAGCGGAGAGACCCAGTACTTC
TRBJ2-7 | . | . | TRBV27 | CASSFRATHRGRSYEQYF | TGTGCCAGCAGTTTCCGGGCGACGCATCGGGGGAGATCCTACGAGCAGTACTTC
TRBJ1-1 | . | many | TRBV7-2 | CASSLDRVPEAFF | TGTGCCAGCAGCTTAGACAGGGTGCCTGAAGCTTTCTTT
TRBJ1-2 | . | . | TRBV28 | CASRRVLGYTF | TGTGCCAGCAGGAGGGTGCTTGGCTACACCTTC
TRBJ2-4 | . | few | TRBV12-5 | CASGFYPEGKNIQYF | TGTGCTAGTGGTTTTTACCCGGAGGGCAAAAACATTCAGTACTTC
TRBJ2-5 | TRBD2 | . | TRBV11-2 | CASSPGTSVRVGQETQYF | TGTGCCAGCAGCCCGGGGACTAGCGTGCGGGTAGGGCAAGAGACCCAGTACTTC
TRBJ2-2 | TRBD2 | many | TRBV12-3/TRBV12-4 | CASSGLAGGLGAGELFF | TGTGCCAGCAGCGGACTAGCGGGAGGACTAGGCGCCGGGGAGCTGTTTTTT
TRBJ1-5 | . | few | TRBV19 | CASSIESGRVHQPQHF | TGTGCCAGTAGTATAGAATCCGGCAGGGTACATCAGCCCCAGCATTTT
TRBJ1-6 | . | . | TRBV19 | CASSMSLNSPLHF | TGTGCCAGTAGTATGAGCCTGAATTCACCCCTCCACTTT
TRBJ2-1 | TRBD2 | many | TRBV19 | CASSIRTSGYNEQFF | TGTGCCAGTAGTATCCGGACTAGCGGGTACAATGAGCAGTTCTTC
TRBJ2-5 | . | few | TRBV6-6 | CASSPVFRKETQYF | TGTGCCAGCAGTCCCGTATTTCGGAAGGAGACCCAGTACTTC
TRBJ2-5 | . | many | TRBV7-2 | CASSSRLSQETQYF | TGTGCCAGCAGCTCTAGACTATCCCAAGAGACCCAGTACTTC
TRBJ1-1 | . | . | TRBV2 | CASMGGNLAEAFF | TGTGCCAGCATGGGAGGTAACCTCGCTGAAGCTTTCTTT
TRBJ2-1 | . | many | TRBV7-8 | CASSLEWGSGHNEQFF | TGTGCCAGCAGCTTAGAGTGGGGGAGCGGCCACAATGAGCAGTTCTTC
TRBJ2-1 | . | . | TRBV14 | CASSQNRAGGVFF | TGTGCCAGCAGCCAAAACCGCGCGGGCGGGGTATTCTTC
TRBJ2-2 | TRBD1 | many | TRBV11-3 | CASSARQGMNTGELFF | TGTGCCAGCAGCGCCAGACAGGGTATGAACACCGGGGAGCTGTTTTTT
TRBJ1-2 | . | many | TRBV29-1 | CSVEFPRANYGYTF | TGCAGCGTTGAGTTCCCAAGAGCTAACTATGGCTACACCTTC
TRBJ2-5 | . | many | TRBV7-6 | CASSLAYRDETQYF | TGTGCCAGCAGCTTAGCGTACAGGGACGAGACCCAGTACTTC
TRBJ2-7 | . | . | TRBV23-1 | CASSQYGRAFGGEQYF | TGCGCCAGCAGTCAATATGGCCGGGCCTTCGGGGGTGAGCAGTACTTC
TRBJ1-1 | . | . | TRBV19 | CASSPPVVRGWKTEAFF | TGTGCCAGTAGTCCTCCCGTTGTGCGGGGGTGGAAGACTGAAGCTTTCTTT
TRBJ1-1 | TRBD1 | . | TRBV3-1 | CASSQEWGQGNTEAFF | TGTGCCAGCAGCCAAGAATGGGGACAGGGGAACACTGAAGCTTTCTTT
TRBJ1-6 | TRBD1 | . | TRBV12-3/TRBV12-4 | CASTWDRLGSPLHF | TGTGCCAGCACCTGGGACAGGCTAGGATCACCCCTCCACTTT
TRBJ2-1 | . | many | TRBV4-1 | CASSQGPGARGTYNEQFF | TGCGCCAGCAGCCAAGGGCCCGGAGCCCGAGGCACGTACAATGAGCAGTTCTTC
TRBJ2-3 | . | few | TRBV19 | CASSIDPFDPIGTQYF | TGTGCCAGTAGTATAGACCCCTTCGACCCTATTGGGACGCAGTATTTT
TRBJ2-1 | . | . | TRBV27 | CASIGGSTYNEQFF | TGTGCCAGCATCGGGGGCAGCACCTACAATGAGCAGTTCTTC
TRBJ1-5 | . | . | TRBV19 | CASSIGARGSQPQHF | TGTGCCAGTAGTATAGGAGCGAGGGGTTCTCAGCCCCAGCATTTT
TRBJ1-2 | TRBD1 | . | TRBV6-2/TRBV6-3 | CASSYTGDYGYTF | TGTGCCAGCAGTTATACAGGGGACTATGGCTACACCTTC
TRBJ2-3 | TRBD2 | few | TRBV4-1 | CASSLTSGSTTDTQYF | TGCGCCAGCAGCCTGACTAGCGGGAGCACCACAGATACGCAGTATTTT
TRBJ2-2 | TRBD2 | many | TRBV12-3/TRBV12-4 | CASRGASGSNTGELFF | TGTGCCAGCAGGGGGGCTAGCGGGAGTAACACCGGGGAGCTGTTTTTT
TRBJ2-6 | . | . | TRBV25-1 | CASSVYRGANVLTF | TGTGCCAGCAGTGTATATCGGGGGGCCAACGTCCTGACTTTC
TRBJ1-1 | TRBD1 | . | TRBV7-4 | CASSLAAGTPGGTEAFF | TGTGCCAGCAGCTTAGCCGCCGGGACACCAGGGGGAACTGAAGCTTTCTTT
TRBJ1-5 | TRBD1 | many | TRBV7-2 | CASSLFRDSFQPQHF | TGTGCCAGCAGCTTATTTCGGGACAGTTTTCAGCCCCAGCATTTT
TRBJ2-2 | TRBD2 | . | TRBV4-3 | CASSRKTSGRAGTGELFF | TGCGCCAGCAGCCGAAAGACTAGCGGGAGGGCTGGCACCGGGGAGCTGTTTTTT
TRBJ2-1 | TRBD2 | few | TRBV19 | CASTDLRLAGNNEQFF | TGTGCCAGTACGGACCTTCGACTAGCGGGAAACAATGAGCAGTTCTTC
TRBJ2-3 | . | many | TRBV7-2 | CASRSGRDTQYF | TGTGCCAGCAGGTCGGGTCGGGATACGCAGTATTTT
TRBJ1-2 | TRBD1 | . | TRBV7-8 | CASSLRTGRRYTF | TGTGCCAGCAGCTTGCGGACAGGGAGACGCTACACCTTC